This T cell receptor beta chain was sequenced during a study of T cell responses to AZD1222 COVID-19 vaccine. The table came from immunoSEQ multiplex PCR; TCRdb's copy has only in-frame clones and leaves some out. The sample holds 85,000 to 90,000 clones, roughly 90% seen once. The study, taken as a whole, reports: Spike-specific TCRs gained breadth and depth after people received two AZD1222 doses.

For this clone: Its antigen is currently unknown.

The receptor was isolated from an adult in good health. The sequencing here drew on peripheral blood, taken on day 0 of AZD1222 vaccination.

The CDR3 region is CASSQWESLSEQYF. DNA for the CDR3: TGTGCCAGCAGCCAATGGGAATCTCTCTCCGAGCAGTACTTC. The V gene is TRBV4-2, the J gene TRBJ2-7; D ambiguous. Trimming took 2 bases from V and 6 from J, leaving 14 bases between them. The germline CDR1 and CDR2 sequences are LGHNA and YNFKEQ. The CDR3 length is 14 residues.